These T cell receptor beta chains were read from a single sample in a study of T cell repertoires in cytomegalovirus infection. TCRdb analysed the reads with MiXCR anew, one entry per CDR3 protein. Here the sample spans 450,000 to 600,000 distinct CDR3 sequences, about 10% being singletons. The sample comprised PBMCs. The source of these receptors is a human donor in good health (CMV status not recorded). Some clones in this sample may be carry-over from other donors' samples. Both conserved end residues are part of each CDR3. A D gene is named only where the DNA matches it firmly. Rows may omit the clone size; those that give it use once, few, many or a size class.

d_call,v_call,j_call,clone_size,cdr3_length,cdr3_nt,cdr3_aa
TRBD2,TRBV11-2,TRBJ2-3,-,16,TGTGCCAGCAGCTTGGGGGTTGCTAGCGGGGAGGATACGCAGTATTTT,CASSLGVASGEDTQYF
-,TRBV28,TRBJ2-5,-,15,TGTGCCAGCAGTCCCAGGACACCAACCCTAGAGACCCAGTACTTC,CASSPRTPTLETQYF
TRBD2,TRBV20-1,TRBJ2-1,-,14,TGCAGTGCGCGGACTAGCGGGGGGAGGGGTGAGCAGTTCTTC,CSARTSGGRGEQFF
TRBD1,TRBV5-1,TRBJ1-1,-,14,TGCGCCAGCAGGGTAGACAGGGCAGACACTGAAGCTTTCTTT,CASRVDRADTEAFF
-,TRBV7-2,TRBJ1-1,many,14,TGTGCCAGCAGCTTAGTAAGGGACCGAACTGAAGCTTTCTTT,CASSLVRDRTEAFF
-,TRBV5-1,TRBJ2-2,few,15,TGCGCCAGCAGCTTGGCGCAGCCGGACACCGGGGAGCTGTTTTTT,CASSLAQPDTGELFF
TRBD2,TRBV7-3,TRBJ2-1,many,16,TGTGCCAGCAGCCCCCAAGCGGGAGCGGTTAGGAATGAGCAGTTCTTC,CASSPQAGAVRNEQFF
-,TRBV5-1,TRBJ2-1,-,12,TGCGCCAGCAGCTGGCGGAACAATGAGCAGTTCTTC,CASSWRNNEQFF
-,TRBV5-1,TRBJ2-1,many,17,TGCGCCAGCAGCTCTCCCCGTGGGAGGCTTTCCTACAATGAGCAGTTCTTC,CASSSPRGRLSYNEQFF
-,TRBV7-3,TRBJ1-1,many,13,TGTGCCAGCAGCTTGGGCCCAGATTTTGAAGCTTTCTTT,CASSLGPDFEAFF
-,TRBV7-9,TRBJ2-7,many,13,TGTGCCAGCAGCAAGTCAGGTAGATACGAGCAGTACTTC,CASSKSGRYEQYF
-,TRBV20-1,TRBJ2-5,many,11,TGCAGTGCTGGGGCGGGGGAGACCCAGTACTTC,CSAGAGETQYF
TRBD2,TRBV4-1,TRBJ2-6,many,17,TGCGCCAGCAGTAGAGCGGGGACCTTCTCTGGGGCCAACGTCCTGACTTTC,CASSRAGTFSGANVLTF
-,TRBV11-2,TRBJ2-7,-,14,TGTGCCAGCAGCTTAGTTCCCGAAACCTACGAGCAGTACTTC,CASSLVPETYEQYF
TRBD1,TRBV7-2,TRBJ1-1,many,17,TGTGCCAGCAGCTTAGATCTGCAGGGGGCTTGGGACACTGAAGCTTTCTTT,CASSLDLQGAWDTEAFF
TRBD1,TRBV27,TRBJ1-1,many,13,TGTGCCTCCTCGGACAGGATGGCAACTGAAGCTTTCTTT,CASSDRMATEAFF
-,TRBV5-1,TRBJ2-2,many,15,TGCGCCAGCAAAGTCAACCGGGGAGACACCGGGGAGCTGTTTTTT,CASKVNRGDTGELFF
-,TRBV12-3/TRBV12-4,TRBJ2-5,many,13,TGTGCCAGCAGTCGACAGGAGCAGGAGACCCAGTACTTC,CASSRQEQETQYF
TRBD2,TRBV30,TRBJ2-5,-,19,TGTGCCTTAAACGGGCCCAGACTAGCGGGAGGAAGAGGGCAAGAGACCCAGTACTTC,CALNGPRLAGGRGQETQYF
-,TRBV12-3/TRBV12-4,TRBJ2-7,many,14,TGTGCCAGCAGTTTAATCCAGCGGGTGAGCGAGCAGTACTTC,CASSLIQRVSEQYF
-,TRBV11-2,TRBJ1-1,few,12,TGTGCCAGCAACCCCCTGAACACTGAAGCTTTCTTT,CASNPLNTEAFF
TRBD1,TRBV6-1,TRBJ1-3,many,15,TGTGCCAGCAGACCTTTCACAGGGGCCGGAAACACCATATATTTT,CASRPFTGAGNTIYF
TRBD2,TRBV27,TRBJ2-7,many,15,TGTGCCAGCAGTTTAACTAGCGGGAGACCCTACGAGCAGTACTTC,CASSLTSGRPYEQYF
-,TRBV18,TRBJ1-1,-,16,TGTGCCAGCTCACCCTCGAGGGAAAGGGTGAGCACTGAAGCTTTCTTT,CASSPSRERVSTEAFF
TRBD2,TRBV5-5,TRBJ2-1,-,15,TGTGCCAGCAGCTTGGTAATAGCGGGAAGCAATGAGCAGTTCTTC,CASSLVIAGSNEQFF
TRBD2,TRBV7-3,TRBJ2-2,many,18,TGTGCCAGCAGCCCCTGGACTAGCGGGACTAATTACACCGGGGAGCTGTTTTTT,CASSPWTSGTNYTGELFF
-,TRBV30,TRBJ2-7,-,14,TGTGCCTGGAGTGTGGGGGGCGCGTCCTACGAGCAGTACTTC,CAWSVGGASYEQYF
-,TRBV5-1,TRBJ2-2,-,19,TGCGCCAGCAGCCTTGACAGACCCACCCCTATGATAAACACCGGGGAGCTGTTTTTT,CASSLDRPTPMINTGELFF
-,TRBV30,TRBJ1-1,many,14,TGTGCCTCTCGAGGTCGGGGGACGAACACTGAAGCTTTCTTT,CASRGRGTNTEAFF
-,TRBV10-3,TRBJ2-1,few,13,TGTGCCATCACCGCCTCGGGGGAGAATGAGCAGTTCTTC,CAITASGENEQFF
-,TRBV19,TRBJ2-2,-,15,TGTGCCACTCAACTTCAAACAGGGATGTCCGGGGAGCTGTTTTTT,CATQLQTGMSGELFF
TRBD2,TRBV7-9,TRBJ2-1,many,15,TGTGCCAGCAGCTTAGAACTAGCGGGAGTAGATGAGCAGTTCTTC,CASSLELAGVDEQFF
-,TRBV19,TRBJ1-5,few,17,TGTGCCAGTAGGAGGATTCCCGGGAGAAATAGCAATCAGCCCCAGCATTTT,CASRRIPGRNSNQPQHF
-,TRBV7-9,TRBJ1-4,many,16,TGTGCCAGCAGCTTATCCGCGACACAATTGGGAGGAAAACTGTTTTTT,CASSLSATQLGGKLFF
TRBD2,TRBV5-1,TRBJ2-7,-,16,TGCGCCAGCAGCTTGGAGGGTAGCGGGTTCGCTGGCGAGCAGTACTTC,CASSLEGSGFAGEQYF
-,TRBV9,TRBJ2-3,-,16,TGTGCCAGCAGCGTAGGCCGATCCGAGGGCACAGATACGCAGTATTTT,CASSVGRSEGTDTQYF
-,TRBV11-2,TRBJ2-6,-,16,TGTGCCAGCAGCCCCAGGGGGGGGACTGGGGCCAACGTCCTGACTTTC,CASSPRGGTGANVLTF
-,TRBV5-4,TRBJ2-1,few,13,TGTGCCAGCACCCGGGACTCCCAAGGGGAGCAGTTCTTC,CASTRDSQGEQFF
-,TRBV20-1,TRBJ2-1,-,12,TGCAGTGCTAGAGATCCTAGGGATGAGCAGTTCTTC,CSARDPRDEQFF
-,TRBV7-3,TRBJ1-2,many,15,TGTGCCAGCAGCCCGGCAGGGACTCCCTGGGGCGGCTACACCTTC,CASSPAGTPWGGYTF